This T cell receptor (beta chain) is drawn from a study of T cell repertoires in ileal Crohn's disease. Method: immunoSEQ multiplex PCR; TCRdb's copy keeps in-frame clones and lacks some. The table includes some 15,000 clones, 65% to 85% detected once. The CDR3 has 14 residues. Germline-derived CDR1 and CDR2 are KGHSH and LQKENI. Trimming took 2 bases from V and 2 from J, leaving 9 bases between them. The sample consisted of ileal tissue. This chain connects TRBV18 to TRBJ1-2; TRBD1 might be the D (5 bases). The clonotype originates from an adult with Crohn's disease. CDR3 sequence reads: CASSPGQQNYGYTF. Here the CDR3 DNA reads TGTGCCAGCTCACCAGGACAACAGAACTATGGCTACACCTTC.